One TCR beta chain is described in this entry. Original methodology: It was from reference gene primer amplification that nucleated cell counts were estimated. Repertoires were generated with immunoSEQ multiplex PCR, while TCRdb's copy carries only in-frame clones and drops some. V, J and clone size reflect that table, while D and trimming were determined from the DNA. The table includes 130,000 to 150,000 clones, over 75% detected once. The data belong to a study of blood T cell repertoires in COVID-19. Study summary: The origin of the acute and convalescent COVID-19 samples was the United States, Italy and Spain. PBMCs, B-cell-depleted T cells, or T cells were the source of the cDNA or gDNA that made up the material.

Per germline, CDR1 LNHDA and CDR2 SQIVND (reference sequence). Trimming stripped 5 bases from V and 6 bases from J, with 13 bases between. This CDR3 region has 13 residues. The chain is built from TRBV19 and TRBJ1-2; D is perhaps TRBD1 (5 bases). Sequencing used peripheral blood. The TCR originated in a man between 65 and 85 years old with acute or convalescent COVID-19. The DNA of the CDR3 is TGTGCCAGTAGTTACCCTCTAGGGGATGGCTACACCTTC. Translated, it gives CASSYPLGDGYTF.